Following are 6 T cell receptor beta chains from one sample sequenced in a study of T cells in narcolepsy. Some clones are missing from TCRdb's copy, which holds only in-frame ones; the method was immunoSEQ multiplex PCR. The table records around 31,000 clones, 78% of them present only once. Material for sequencing was CD45RA- memory CD4+ T cells from PBMCs. These receptors were obtained from a human donor with narcolepsy.

This chain connects TRBV7-8 to TRBJ2-1; unclear D gene. The V end lost 4 bases, the J end lost 0 bases, and 7 bases lay between the germline ends. This CDR3 region has 14 residues. Germline loops: CDR1 SGHVS, CDR2 FQNEAQ. The CDR3 protein is CASSSGSSYNEQFF. The DNA of the CDR3 is TGTGCCAGCAGCTCGGGCAGCTCCTACAATGAGCAGTTCTTC. The whole variable domain, filled in from reference TRBV7-8 and TRBJ2-1, reads GAGVSQSPRYKVAKRGQDVALRCDPISGHVSLFWYQQALGQGPEFLTYFQNEAQLDKSGLPSDRFFAERPEGSVSTLKIQRTQQEDSAVYLCASSSGSSYNEQFFGPGTRLTVL.

The gene calls are TRBV7-8 and TRBJ1-2, with 7 bases fitting TRBD1. V shed 4 bases and J 5 bases; nucleotides not matched to a gene: 10. This CDR3 is built from 15 residues. CDR1 SGHVS and CDR2 FQNEAQ come from the germline V gene. CDR3 nucleotides: TGTGCCAGCAGCTCGGGACAGCTAGCATCTTATGGCTACACCTTC. This sequence encodes CASSSGQLASYGYTF.

The chain recombines TRBV5-1 with TRBJ2-7; D is perhaps TRBD1 or TRBD2 (5 bases each). The CDR3 runs to 13 residues. Trimming took off 0 bases at V and 5 bases at J, with 9 bases between the two ends. CDR1 and CDR2 from the germline V gene are SGHRS and YFSETQ. This CDR3 is CASSLVGDNEQYF. The CDR3, as DNA: TGCGCCAGCAGCTTGGTGGGGGATAACGAGCAGTACTTC.

This clone has a handful of counts. The chain links TRBV19 to TRBJ1-1; the match to TRBD1 covers 7 bases. V shed 7 bases, J shed 2 bases, and the junction held 7 bases outside the gene matches. The CDR3 extends over 14 amino acids. The germline gives CDR1 LNHDA, CDR2 SQIVND (reference sequence). The CDR3 nucleotides read TGTGCCAGTAATCCTGGGACAGTCAACACTGAAGCTTTCTTT. Translated, it gives CASNPGTVNTEAFF.

The J gene is TRBJ2-3, the V gene TRBV13; tentatively, D is TRBD1 or TRBD2 (6 bases each). Germline V gene lookup returns CDR1 PRHDT and CDR2 FYEKMQ (reference sequence). The CDR3 runs 16 residues. V lost 6 bases and J lost 2, with 18 bases in between. CDR3 nucleotide sequence: TGTGCCAGCAGACTGTGGGGGCGGGGAAACACAGATACGCAGTATTTT. This encodes CASRLWGRGNTDTQYF.

The chain carries TRBV5-5 and TRBJ1-3; 9 bases fit TRBD1. The CDR3 extends over 17 amino acids. Germline V gene data show CDR1 as SGHKS and CDR2 as YYEKEE (reference sequence). J was trimmed by 0 bases and V by 7 bases; bases with no gene match: 11. As DNA, the CDR3 is TGTGCCAGCTTCGATTACAGGGGGCGAACCTCTGGAAACACCATATATTTT. Residues: CASFDYRGRTSGNTIYF. Filled out from reference TRBV5-5 and TRBJ1-3, the complete variable domain reads DAGVTQSPTHLIKTRGQQVTLRCSPISGHKSVSWYQQVLGQGPQFIFQYYEKEERGRGNFPDRFSARQFPNYSSELNVNALLLGDSALYLCASFDYRGRTSGNTIYFGEGSWLTVV.